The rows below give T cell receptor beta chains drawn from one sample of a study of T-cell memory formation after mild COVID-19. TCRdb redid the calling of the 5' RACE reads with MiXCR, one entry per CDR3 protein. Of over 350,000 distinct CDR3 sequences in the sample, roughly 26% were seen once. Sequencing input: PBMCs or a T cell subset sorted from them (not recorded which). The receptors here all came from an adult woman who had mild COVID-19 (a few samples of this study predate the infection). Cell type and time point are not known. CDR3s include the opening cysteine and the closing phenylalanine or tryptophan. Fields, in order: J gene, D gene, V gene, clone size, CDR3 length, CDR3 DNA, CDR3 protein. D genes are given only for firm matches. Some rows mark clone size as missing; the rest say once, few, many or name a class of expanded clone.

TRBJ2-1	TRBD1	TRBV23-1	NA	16	TGCGCCAGCAGTCAAACGAGGACAGGGCCTTACAATGAGCAGTTCTTC	CASSQTRTGPYNEQFF
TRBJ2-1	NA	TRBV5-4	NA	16	TGTGCCAGCAGCTTGAAGGCGGTTAGCTCCTACAATGAGCAGTTCTTC	CASSLKAVSSYNEQFF
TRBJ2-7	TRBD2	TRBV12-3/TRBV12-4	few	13	TGTGCCAGCAGTTTCCGGGGGGTCTACGAGCAGTACTTC	CASSFRGVYEQYF
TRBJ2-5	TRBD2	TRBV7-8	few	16	TGTGCCAGCAGCTTACACGCGGGGGGGGGCCAAGAGACCCAGTACTTC	CASSLHAGGGQETQYF
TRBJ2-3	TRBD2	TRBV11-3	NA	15	TGTGCCAGCAGTTACGCGGGAGGGCCCCAAGATACGCAGTATTTT	CASSYAGGPQDTQYF
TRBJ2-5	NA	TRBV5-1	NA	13	TGCGCCAGCAGCTTGGAGGGGGGCAAGACCCAGTACTTC	CASSLEGGKTQYF
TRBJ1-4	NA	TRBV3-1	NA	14	TGTGCCAGCAGCCAGAGGAGGGGAAATGAAAAACTGTTTTTT	CASSQRRGNEKLFF
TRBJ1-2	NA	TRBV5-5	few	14	TGTGCCAGCAGCTCCGACAGTCCTCGGGGCGGCTACACCTTC	CASSSDSPRGGYTF
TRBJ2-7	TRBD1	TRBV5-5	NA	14	TGTGCCAGCAGCTTCCCGGGACAGGGGTCCGAGCAGTACTTC	CASSFPGQGSEQYF
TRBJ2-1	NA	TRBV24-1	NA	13	TGTGCCACCAGTGATTTCGTGCGCAATGAGCAGTTCTTC	CATSDFVRNEQFF
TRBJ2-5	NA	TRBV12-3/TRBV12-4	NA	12	TGTGCCAGTACGGGGACCCAAGAGACCCAGTACTTC	CASTGTQETQYF